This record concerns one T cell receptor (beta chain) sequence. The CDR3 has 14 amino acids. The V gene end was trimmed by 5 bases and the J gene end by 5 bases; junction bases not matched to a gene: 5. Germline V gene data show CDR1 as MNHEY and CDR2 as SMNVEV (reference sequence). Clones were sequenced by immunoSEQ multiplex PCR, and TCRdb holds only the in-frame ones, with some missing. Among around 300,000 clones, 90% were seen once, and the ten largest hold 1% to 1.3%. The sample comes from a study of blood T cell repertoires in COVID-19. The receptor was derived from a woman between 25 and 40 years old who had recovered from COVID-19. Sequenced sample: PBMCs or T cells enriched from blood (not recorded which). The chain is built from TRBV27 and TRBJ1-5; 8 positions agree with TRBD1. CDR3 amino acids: CASSTQGAYQPQHF. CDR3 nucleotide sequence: TGTGCCAGCAGTACCCAGGGGGCCTATCAGCCCCAGCATTTT.